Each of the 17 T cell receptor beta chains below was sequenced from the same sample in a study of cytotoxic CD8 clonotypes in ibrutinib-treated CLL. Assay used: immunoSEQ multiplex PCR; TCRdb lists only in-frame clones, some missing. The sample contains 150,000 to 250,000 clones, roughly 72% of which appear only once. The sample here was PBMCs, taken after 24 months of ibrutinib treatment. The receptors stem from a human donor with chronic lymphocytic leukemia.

The CDR3 DNA follows: TGTGCCAGCAGTTTCAATAGCGGCAATGAGCAGTTCTTC. Amino acids: CASSFNSGNEQFF. The rearrangement links TRBV6-5 to TRBJ2-1; TRBD2 is a possible D gene (6 bases). Trimming left V 4 bases short and J 6 bases short, with 10 bases between. Germline values: CDR1 MNHEY, CDR2 SVGAGI. This CDR3 comprises 13 residues.

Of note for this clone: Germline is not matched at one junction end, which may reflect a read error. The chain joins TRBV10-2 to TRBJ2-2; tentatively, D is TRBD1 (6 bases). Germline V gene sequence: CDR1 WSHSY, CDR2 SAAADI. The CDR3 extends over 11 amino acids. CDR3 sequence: CASSDSGELFF. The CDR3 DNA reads TGCGCCAGCAGTGACTCAGGGGAGTTGTTTTTT.

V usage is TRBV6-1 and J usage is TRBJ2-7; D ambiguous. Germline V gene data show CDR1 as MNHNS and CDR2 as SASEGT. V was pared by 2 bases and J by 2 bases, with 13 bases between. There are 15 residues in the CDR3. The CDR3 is CASSEIAIQAYEQYF. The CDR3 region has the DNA TGTGCCAGCAGTGAAATTGCAATACAAGCCTACGAGCAGTACTTC.

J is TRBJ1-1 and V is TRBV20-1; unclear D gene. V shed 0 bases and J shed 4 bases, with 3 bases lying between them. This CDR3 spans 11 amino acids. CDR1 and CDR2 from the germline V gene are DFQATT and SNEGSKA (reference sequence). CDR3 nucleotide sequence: TGCAGTGCTAGAGATCGCACTGAAGCTTTCTTT. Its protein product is CSARDRTEAFF.

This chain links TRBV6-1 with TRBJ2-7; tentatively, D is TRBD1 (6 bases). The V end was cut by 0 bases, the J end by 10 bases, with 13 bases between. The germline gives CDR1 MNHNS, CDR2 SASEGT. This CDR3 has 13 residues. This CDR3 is CASSEAPGTSQYF. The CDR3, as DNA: TGTGCCAGCAGTGAAGCGCCTGGGACAAGCCAGTACTTC.

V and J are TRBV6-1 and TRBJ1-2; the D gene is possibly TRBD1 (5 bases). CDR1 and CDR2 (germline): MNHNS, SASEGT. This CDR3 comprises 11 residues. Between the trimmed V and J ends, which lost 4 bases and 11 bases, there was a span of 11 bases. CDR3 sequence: CASSAPRQYTF. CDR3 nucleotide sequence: TGTGCCAGCAGTGCACCGCGACAGTACACCTTC.

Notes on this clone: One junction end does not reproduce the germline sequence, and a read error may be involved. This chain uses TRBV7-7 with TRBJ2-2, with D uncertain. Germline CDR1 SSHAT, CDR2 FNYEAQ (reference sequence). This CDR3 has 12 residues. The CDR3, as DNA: TGTGCTAGCAGCTTAGTTGGCGGGGAGCTGTTTTTT. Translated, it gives CASSLVGGELFF.

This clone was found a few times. CDR3 nucleotide sequence: TGTGCCAGCAGTGAAGGTTCGGCGGAGAACTATGGCTACACCTTC. Amino acids: CASSEGSAENYGYTF. The chain is built from TRBV6-1 and TRBJ1-2; D gene unclear. Germline V CDR1 and CDR2: MNHNS, SASEGT. The CDR3 loop spans 15 amino acids. V gave up 1 base and J gave up 2 bases, with 11 bases separating them.

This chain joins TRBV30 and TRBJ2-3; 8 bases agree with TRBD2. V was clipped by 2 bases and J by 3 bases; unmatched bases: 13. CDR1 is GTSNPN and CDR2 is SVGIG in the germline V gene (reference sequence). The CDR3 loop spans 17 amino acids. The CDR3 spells CAWSLSGRIAKTDTQYF. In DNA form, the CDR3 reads TGTGCCTGGAGTTTGAGCGGGAGAATTGCTAAGACAGATACGCAGTATTTT.

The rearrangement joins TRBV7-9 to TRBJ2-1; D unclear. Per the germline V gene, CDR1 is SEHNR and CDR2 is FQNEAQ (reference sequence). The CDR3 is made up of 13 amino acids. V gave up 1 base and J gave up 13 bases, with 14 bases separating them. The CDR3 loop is CASSLEGSATQFF. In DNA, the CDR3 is TGTGCCAGCAGCTTAGAGGGCTCCGCTACTCAGTTCTTC.

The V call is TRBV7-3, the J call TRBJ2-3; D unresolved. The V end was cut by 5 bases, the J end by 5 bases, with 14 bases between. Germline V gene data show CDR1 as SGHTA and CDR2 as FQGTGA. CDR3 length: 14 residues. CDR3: CASSTDPLGDTQYF. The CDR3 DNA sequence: TGTGCCAGCAGCACCGACCCTTTGGGAGATACGCAGTATTTT.

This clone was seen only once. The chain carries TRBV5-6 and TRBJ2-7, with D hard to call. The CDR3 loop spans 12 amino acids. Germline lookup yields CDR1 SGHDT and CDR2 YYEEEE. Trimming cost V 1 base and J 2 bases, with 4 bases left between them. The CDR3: CASSLNPYEQYF. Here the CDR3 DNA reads TGTGCCAGCAGCTTGAACCCCTACGAGCAGTACTTC.

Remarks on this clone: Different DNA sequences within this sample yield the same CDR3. The CDR3 nucleotides read TGTGCCAGCAGCGAATGGACAGGGGGCTCGGAGACCCAGTACTTC. Amino acid sequence: CASSEWTGGSETQYF. This sequence joins TRBV9 and TRBJ2-5; TRBD1 matches 11 bases. The germline V gene encodes CDR1 SGDLS and CDR2 YYNGEE. This CDR3 is 15 amino acids long. Trimming removed 3 bases from V and 5 bases from J; junction bases left unmatched: 6.

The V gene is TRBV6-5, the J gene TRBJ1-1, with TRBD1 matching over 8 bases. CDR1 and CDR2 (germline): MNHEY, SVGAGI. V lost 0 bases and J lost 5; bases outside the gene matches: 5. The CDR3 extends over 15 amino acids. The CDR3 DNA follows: TGTGCCAGCAGTTACTCATCAGGGGGCAGGACTGAAGCTTTCTTT. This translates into CASSYSSGGRTEAFF.

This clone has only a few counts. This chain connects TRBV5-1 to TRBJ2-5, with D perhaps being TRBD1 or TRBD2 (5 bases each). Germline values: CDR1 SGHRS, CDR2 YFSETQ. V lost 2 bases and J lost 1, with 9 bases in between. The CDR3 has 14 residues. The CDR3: CASSLSGTQETQYF. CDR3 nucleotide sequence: TGCGCCAGCAGCTTATCCGGGACCCAAGAGACCCAGTACTTC.

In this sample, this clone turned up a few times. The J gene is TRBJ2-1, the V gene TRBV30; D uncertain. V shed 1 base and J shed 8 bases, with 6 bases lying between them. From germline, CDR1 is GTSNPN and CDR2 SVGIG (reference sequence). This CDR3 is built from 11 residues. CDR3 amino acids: CAWSDYYEQFF. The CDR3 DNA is TGTGCCTGGAGTGACTATTATGAGCAGTTCTTC.

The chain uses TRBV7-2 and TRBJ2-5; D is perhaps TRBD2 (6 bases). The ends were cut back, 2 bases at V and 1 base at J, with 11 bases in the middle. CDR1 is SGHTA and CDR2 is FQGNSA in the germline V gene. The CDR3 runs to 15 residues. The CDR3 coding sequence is TGTGCCAGCAGCTTACCGGTGGGAGGCCAAGAGACCCAGTACTTC. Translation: CASSLPVGGQETQYF.